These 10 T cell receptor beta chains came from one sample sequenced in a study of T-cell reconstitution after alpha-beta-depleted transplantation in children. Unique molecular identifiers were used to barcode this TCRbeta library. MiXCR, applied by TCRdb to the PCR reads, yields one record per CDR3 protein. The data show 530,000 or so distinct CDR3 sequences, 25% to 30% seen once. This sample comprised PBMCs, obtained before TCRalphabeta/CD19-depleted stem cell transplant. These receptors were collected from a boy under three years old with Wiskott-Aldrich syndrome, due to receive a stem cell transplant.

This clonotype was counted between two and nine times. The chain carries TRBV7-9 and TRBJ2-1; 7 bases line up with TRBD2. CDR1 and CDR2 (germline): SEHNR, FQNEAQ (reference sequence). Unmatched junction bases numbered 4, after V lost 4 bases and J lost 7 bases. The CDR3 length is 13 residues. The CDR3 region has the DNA TGTGCCAGCAGCTCCGGGAGGTTGAATGAGCAGTTCTTC. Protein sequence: CASSSGRLNEQFF.

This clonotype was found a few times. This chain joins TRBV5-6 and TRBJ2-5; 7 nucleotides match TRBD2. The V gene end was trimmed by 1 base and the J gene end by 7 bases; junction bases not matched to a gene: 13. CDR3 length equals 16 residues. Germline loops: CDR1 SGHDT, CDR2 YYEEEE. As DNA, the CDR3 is TGTGCCAGCAGCTTGTATAGCCCGGGGAGGGTTTGGACCCAGTACTTC. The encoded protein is CASSLYSPGRVWTQYF.

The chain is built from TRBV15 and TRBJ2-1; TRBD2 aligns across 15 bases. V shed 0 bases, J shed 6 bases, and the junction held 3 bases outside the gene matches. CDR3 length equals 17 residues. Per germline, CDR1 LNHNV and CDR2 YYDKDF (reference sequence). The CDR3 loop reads CATSRDWTSGRANEQFF. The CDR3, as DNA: TGTGCCACCAGCAGAGATTGGACTAGCGGGAGGGCCAATGAGCAGTTCTTC.

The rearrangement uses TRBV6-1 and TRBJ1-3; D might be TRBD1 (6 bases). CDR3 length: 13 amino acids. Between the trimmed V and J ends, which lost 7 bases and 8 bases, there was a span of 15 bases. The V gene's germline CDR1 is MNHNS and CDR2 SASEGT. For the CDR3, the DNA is TGTGCCAGCAAACGGGGGCACTTGGACACCATATATTTT. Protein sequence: CASKRGHLDTIYF.

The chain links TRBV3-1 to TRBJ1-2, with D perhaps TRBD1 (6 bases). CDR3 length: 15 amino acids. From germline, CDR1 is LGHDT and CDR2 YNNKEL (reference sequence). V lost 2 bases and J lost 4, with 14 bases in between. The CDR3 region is CASSQHAGETYGYTF. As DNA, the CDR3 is TGTGCCAGCAGCCAACACGCAGGGGAAACCTATGGCTACACCTTC.

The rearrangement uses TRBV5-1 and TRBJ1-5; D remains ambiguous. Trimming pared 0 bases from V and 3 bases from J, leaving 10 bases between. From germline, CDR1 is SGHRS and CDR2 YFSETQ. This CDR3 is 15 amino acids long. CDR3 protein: CASSLAGSPNQPQHF. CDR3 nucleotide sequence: TGCGCCAGCAGCTTGGCTGGCAGCCCCAATCAGCCCCAGCATTTT.

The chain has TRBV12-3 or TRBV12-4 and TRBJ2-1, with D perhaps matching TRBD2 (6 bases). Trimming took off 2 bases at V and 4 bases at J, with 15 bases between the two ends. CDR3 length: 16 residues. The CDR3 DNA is TGTGCCAGCAGTTTATATAGCCCCCGGGAGTACAATGAGCAGTTCTTC. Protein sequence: CASSLYSPREYNEQFF.

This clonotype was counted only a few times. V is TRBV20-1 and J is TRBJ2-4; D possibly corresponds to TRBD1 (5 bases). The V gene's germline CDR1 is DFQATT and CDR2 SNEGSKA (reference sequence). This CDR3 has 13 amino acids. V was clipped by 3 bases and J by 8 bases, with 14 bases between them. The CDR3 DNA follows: TGCAGTGCTAGTGGCAGGGTGTTCGACATTCAGTACTTC. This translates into CSASGRVFDIQYF.

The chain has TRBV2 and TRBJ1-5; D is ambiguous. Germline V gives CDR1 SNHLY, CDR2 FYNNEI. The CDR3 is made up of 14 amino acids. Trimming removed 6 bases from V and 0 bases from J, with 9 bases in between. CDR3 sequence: CASRTSNSNQPQHF. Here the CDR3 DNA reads TGTGCCAGCAGGACATCGAATAGCAATCAGCCCCAGCATTTT.

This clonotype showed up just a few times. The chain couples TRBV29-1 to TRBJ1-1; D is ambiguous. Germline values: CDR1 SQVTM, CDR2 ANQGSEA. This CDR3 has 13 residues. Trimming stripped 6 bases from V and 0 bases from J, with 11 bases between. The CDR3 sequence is CSVTRGMNTEAFF. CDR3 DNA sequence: TGCAGCGTGACACGAGGCATGAACACTGAAGCTTTCTTT. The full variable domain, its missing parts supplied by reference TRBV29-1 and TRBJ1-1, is SAVISQKPSRDICQRGTSLTIQCQVDSQVTMMFWYRQQPGQSLTLIATANQGSEATYESGFVIDKFPISRPNLTFSTLTVSNMSPEDSSIYLCSVTRGMNTEAFFGQGTRLTVV.